Listed here is a single T cell receptor (beta chain). These data originate in a study of metastatic and nonmetastatic thyroid tumors. The CDR3 consists of 15 residues. In germline, CDR1 is DFQATT, CDR2 SNEGSKA (reference sequence). The V end was cut by 0 bases, the J end by 6 bases, with 18 bases between. Among the patients, none had received any treatment before thyroid surgery. TCRdb used MiXCR to call clones anew from the PCR reads. Among tens of thousands of clones listed, 23% were seen once. Material for sequencing was blood. The clonotype was recovered from a male donor with papillary thyroid cancer or a benign thyroid nodule (not recorded which). Some clones in this sample may be carry-over from other donors' samples. J is TRBJ2-7 and V is TRBV20-1; weak D call: TRBD2 (7 bases). The chain's CDR3 is CSARDQGGGPVEQYF. In DNA form, the CDR3 reads TGCAGTGCTAGAGATCAAGGGGGGGGTCCCGTCGAGCAGTACTTC.